These T cell receptor beta chains were read from a single sample in a study of blood T cell repertoires in COVID-19. Sequencing was performed with immunoSEQ multiplex PCR; in TCRdb, only in-frame clones are kept and a portion is missing. The sample holds 300,000 to 450,000 clones, about 90% seen once. The source material was peripheral blood. Receptors were obtained from a woman aged 60-75 years with COVID-19, enrolled during active disease. Each CDR3 is given without its conserved first and last residue.

CDR3,length,V,J
ASRGGQSYGYT,11,TRBV2,TRBJ1-2
ASSLQGAAF,9,TRBV12-3/TRBV12-4,TRBJ1-1
ASSLTGTVNQPQH,13,TRBV5-1,TRBJ1-5
ASSRLTGGGQETQY,14,TRBV5-1,TRBJ2-5
ASSRQPTENTEAF,13,TRBV5-1,TRBJ1-1
ASSLTGRSYNEQF,13,TRBV13,TRBJ2-1
ASSPWQGETQY,11,TRBV18,TRBJ2-5
ASSLLNSDNEQF,12,TRBV5-6,TRBJ2-1
AWSVGRFDSPLH,12,TRBV30,TRBJ1-6
ASSGGTSGVSETQY,14,TRBV2,TRBJ2-5
ASKEYTGNEQF,11,TRBV19,TRBJ2-1
ASSYGTSYEQY,11,TRBV6-5,TRBJ2-7
ASSVTSGGGSYNEQF,15,TRBV19,TRBJ2-1
ASSFLQGANEKLF,13,TRBV6-6,TRBJ1-4
ASSSDTLGGQPQH,13,TRBV7-9,TRBJ1-5
ASSTRDRVNGYT,12,TRBV7-3,TRBJ1-2
ASSKGVRIGYGYT,13,TRBV21-1,TRBJ1-2
ASRPDSMNTEAF,12,TRBV5-1,TRBJ1-1
ASSLTGTGVGLRNTEAF,17,TRBV28,TRBJ1-1
ASSSQGQGTGSPLH,14,TRBV7-9,TRBJ1-6
ASRTGLTEAF,10,TRBV28,TRBJ1-1
ASSVTGFGGYT,11,TRBV7-9,TRBJ1-2
ASSLGRGQETQY,12,TRBV5-1,TRBJ2-5
ASSARGSGTEAF,12,TRBV2,TRBJ1-1
ASRPPGGSYEQY,12,TRBV28,TRBJ2-7
ASSFRTGTSNQPQH,14,TRBV28,TRBJ1-5
ASSFEGPRQGRHGNQPQH,18,TRBV28,TRBJ1-5
ASSPMVGGELF,11,TRBV4-1,TRBJ2-2
ASRSGLAASYEQY,13,TRBV28,TRBJ2-7
ASSQEQLKNIQY,12,TRBV3-1/TRBV3-2,TRBJ2-4
ASSLQAGRTDTQY,13,TRBV4-1,TRBJ2-3
ASSHREGANEKLF,13,TRBV7-9,TRBJ1-4